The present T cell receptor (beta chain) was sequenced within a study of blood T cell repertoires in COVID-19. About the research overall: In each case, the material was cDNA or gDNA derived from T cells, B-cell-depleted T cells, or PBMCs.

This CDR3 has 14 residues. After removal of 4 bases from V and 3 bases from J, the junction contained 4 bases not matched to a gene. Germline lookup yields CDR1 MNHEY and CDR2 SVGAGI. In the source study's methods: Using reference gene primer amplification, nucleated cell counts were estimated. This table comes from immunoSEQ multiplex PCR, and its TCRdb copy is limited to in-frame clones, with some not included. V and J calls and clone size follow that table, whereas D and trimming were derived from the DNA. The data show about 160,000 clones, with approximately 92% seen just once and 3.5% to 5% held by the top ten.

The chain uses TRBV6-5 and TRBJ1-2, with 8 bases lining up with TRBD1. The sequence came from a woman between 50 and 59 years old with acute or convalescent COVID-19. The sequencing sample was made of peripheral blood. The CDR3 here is CASSSQGADYGYTF. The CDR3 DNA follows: TGTGCCAGCAGTTCGCAGGGGGCGGACTATGGCTACACCTTC.